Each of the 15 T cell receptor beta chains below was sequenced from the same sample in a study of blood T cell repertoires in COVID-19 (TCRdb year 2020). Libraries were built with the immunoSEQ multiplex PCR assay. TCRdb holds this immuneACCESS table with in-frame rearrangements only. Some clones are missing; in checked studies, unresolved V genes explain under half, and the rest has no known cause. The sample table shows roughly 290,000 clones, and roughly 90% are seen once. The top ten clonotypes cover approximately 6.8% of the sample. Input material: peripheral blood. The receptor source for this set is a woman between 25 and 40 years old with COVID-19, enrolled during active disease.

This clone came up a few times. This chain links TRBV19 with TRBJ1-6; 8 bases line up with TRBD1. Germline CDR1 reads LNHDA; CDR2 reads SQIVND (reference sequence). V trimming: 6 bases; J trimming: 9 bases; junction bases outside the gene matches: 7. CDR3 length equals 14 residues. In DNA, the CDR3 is TGTGCCAGTAGCCCGGACAGGGAGGGTTCACCCCTCCACTTT. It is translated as CASSPDREGSPLHF.

CDR3 sequence (DNA): TGTGCCAGCAGGGCAGGGTTTAACTATGGCTACACCTTC. Translated, it gives CASRAGFNYGYTF. This rearrangement joins TRBV6-4 to TRBJ1-2; D possibly corresponds to TRBD1 (5 bases). The germline CDR1 and CDR2 sequences are MRHNA and SNTAGT. There are 13 residues in the CDR3. V dropped 6 bases and J dropped 1 base, with 9 bases sitting between them.

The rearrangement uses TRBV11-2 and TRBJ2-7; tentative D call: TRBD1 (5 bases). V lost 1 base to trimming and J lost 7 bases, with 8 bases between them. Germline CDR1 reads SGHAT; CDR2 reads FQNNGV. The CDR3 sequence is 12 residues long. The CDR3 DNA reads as TGTGCCAGCAGCTTAGGAGCAGGGGAGCAGTACTTC. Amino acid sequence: CASSLGAGEQYF.

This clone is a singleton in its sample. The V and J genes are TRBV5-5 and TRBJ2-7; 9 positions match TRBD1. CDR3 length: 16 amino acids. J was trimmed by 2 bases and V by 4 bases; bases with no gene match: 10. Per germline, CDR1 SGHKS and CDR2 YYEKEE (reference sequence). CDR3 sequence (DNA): TGTGCCAGCAGCCCCGCGCCGGGACAGGGAACCTACGAGCAGTACTTC. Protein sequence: CASSPAPGQGTYEQYF.

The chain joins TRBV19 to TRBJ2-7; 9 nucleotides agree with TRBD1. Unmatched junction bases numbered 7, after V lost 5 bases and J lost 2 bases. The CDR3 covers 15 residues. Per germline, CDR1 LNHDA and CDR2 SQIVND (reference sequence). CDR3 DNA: TGTGCCAGTAGTCACTCCGGGACAGGGACCTACGAGCAGTACTTC. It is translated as CASSHSGTGTYEQYF.

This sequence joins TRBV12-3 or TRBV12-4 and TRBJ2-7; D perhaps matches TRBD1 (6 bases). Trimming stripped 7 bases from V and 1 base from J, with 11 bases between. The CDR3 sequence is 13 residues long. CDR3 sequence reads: CASTYQGSYEQYF. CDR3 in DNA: TGTGCCAGCACCTATCAGGGGTCCTACGAGCAGTACTTC.

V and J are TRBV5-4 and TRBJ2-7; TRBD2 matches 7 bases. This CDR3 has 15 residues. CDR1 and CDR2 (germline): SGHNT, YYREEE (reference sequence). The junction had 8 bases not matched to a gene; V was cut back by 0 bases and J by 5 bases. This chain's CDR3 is CASSLAPGGLNEQYF. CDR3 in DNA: TGTGCCAGCAGCTTGGCTCCGGGAGGTCTCAACGAGCAGTACTTC.

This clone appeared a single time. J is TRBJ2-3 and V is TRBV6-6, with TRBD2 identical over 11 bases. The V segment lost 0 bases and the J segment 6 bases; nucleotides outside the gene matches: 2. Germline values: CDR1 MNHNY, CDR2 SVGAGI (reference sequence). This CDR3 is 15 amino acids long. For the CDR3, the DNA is TGTGCCAGCAGTTACTCGGCTAGCGGGAGGGATACGCAGTATTTT. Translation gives CASSYSASGRDTQYF.

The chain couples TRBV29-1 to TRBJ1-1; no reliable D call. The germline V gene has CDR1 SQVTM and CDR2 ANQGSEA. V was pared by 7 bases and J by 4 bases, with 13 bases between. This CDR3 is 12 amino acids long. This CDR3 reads CSGSTWATEAFF. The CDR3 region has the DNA TGCAGCGGCAGCACATGGGCCACTGAAGCTTTCTTT.

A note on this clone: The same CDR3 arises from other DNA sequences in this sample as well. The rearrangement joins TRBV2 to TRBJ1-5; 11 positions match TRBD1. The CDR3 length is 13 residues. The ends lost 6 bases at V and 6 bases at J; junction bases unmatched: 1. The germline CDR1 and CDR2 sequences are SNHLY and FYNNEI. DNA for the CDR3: TGTGCCAGCAGGGGACAGGGGGGTCAGCCCCAGCATTTT. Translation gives CASRGQGGQPQHF.

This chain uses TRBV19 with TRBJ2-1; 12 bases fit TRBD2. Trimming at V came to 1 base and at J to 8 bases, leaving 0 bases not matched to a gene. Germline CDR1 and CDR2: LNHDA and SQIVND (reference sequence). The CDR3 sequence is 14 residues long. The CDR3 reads CASSIGLAGDEQFF. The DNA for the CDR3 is TGTGCCAGTAGTATAGGACTAGCGGGAGATGAGCAGTTCTTC.

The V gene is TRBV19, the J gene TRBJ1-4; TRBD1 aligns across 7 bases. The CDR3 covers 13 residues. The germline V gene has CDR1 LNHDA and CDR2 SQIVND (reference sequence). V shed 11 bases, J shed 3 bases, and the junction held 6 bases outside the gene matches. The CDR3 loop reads CAVSGQSNEKLFF. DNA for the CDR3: TGTGCCGTATCGGGACAGTCTAATGAAAAACTGTTTTTT.

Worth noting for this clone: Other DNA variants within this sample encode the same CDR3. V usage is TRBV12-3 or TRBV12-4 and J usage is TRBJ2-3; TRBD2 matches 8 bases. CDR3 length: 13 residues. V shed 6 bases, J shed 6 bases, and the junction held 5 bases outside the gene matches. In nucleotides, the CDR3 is TGTGCCAGCAGCCCCCGGGGGGGCGATACGCAGTATTTT. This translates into CASSPRGGDTQYF.

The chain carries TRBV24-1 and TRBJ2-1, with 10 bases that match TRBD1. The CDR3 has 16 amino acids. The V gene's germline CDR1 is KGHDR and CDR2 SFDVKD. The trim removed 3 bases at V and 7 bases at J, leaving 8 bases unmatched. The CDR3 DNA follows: TGTGCCACCAGTGATGGGCCGGGACAGGGGAATAATGAGCAGTTCTTC. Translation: CATSDGPGQGNNEQFF.

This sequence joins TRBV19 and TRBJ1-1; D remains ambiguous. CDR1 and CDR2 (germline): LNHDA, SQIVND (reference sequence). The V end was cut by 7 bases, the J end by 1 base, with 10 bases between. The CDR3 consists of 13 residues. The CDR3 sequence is CASTSTANTEAFF. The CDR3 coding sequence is TGTGCCAGTACCTCAACAGCGAACACTGAAGCTTTCTTT.